A selection of T cell receptor beta chains follows, all from one sample in a study of blood T cell repertoires in COVID-19. This table comes from immunoSEQ multiplex PCR, and its TCRdb copy is limited to in-frame clones, with some not included. The sample holds about 270,000 clones; about 85% are singletons and the top ten take about 3%. Sequences were obtained from PBMCs or T cells enriched from blood (not recorded which). The receptors stem from a woman aged 45-65 years who had recovered from COVID-19. CDR3s include the opening cysteine and the closing phenylalanine or tryptophan. Each record gives: D gene, V gene, J gene, clone size, CDR3 DNA, CDR3 protein. D genes are given only for firm matches. Not every row has a clone size; where given, it reads once, few, many or a size class.

>TRBD1|TRBV5-4|TRBJ1-2|-
TGTGCCAGCAGTGTTACCTCCGGGACAGCCTATGGCTACACCTTC
CASSVTSGTAYGYTF
>-|TRBV11-2|TRBJ1-1|-
TGTGCCAGCAGCTTAGATCGAGGAGCTTTCTTT
CASSLDRGAFF
>TRBD1|TRBV5-1|TRBJ1-1|-
TGCGCCAGCAGCTCTAACGAGGGGGCATTAGGCACTGAAGCTTTCTTT
CASSSNEGALGTEAFF
>TRBD1|TRBV23-1|TRBJ1-1|-
TGCGCCAGCAGTCAATCGGAGAACGGGACAGGGGGAAAGAACACTGAAGCTTTCTTT
CASSQSENGTGGKNTEAFF
>TRBD2|TRBV4-2|TRBJ2-1|-
TGTGCCAGCAGCCAAGATGGGACTATACCAGAGCAGTTCTTC
CASSQDGTIPEQFF
>-|TRBV2|TRBJ2-5|-
TGTGCCAGCAGTGTTCGAGCGGGCCGCATACTCCAAGAGACGGCCCAGTACTTC
CASSVRAGRILQETAQYF
>-|TRBV4-3|TRBJ1-2|-
TGCGCCAGCAGCCAAGATTTCTCCCTACGCTATGGCTACACCTTC
CASSQDFSLRYGYTF
>TRBD1|TRBV29-1|TRBJ1-2|-
TGCAGCGCTCAGGGGGACTCCCACTATGGCTACACCTTC
CSAQGDSHYGYTF
>-|TRBV11-1|TRBJ2-3|-
TGTGCCAGCAGCACACGACAAAGGAGGGTAGATACGCAGTATTTT
CASSTRQRRVDTQYF
>TRBD1|TRBV10-1|TRBJ2-7|-
TGCGCCGCCCGGGACAGGGAGTCCTACGAGCAGTACTTC
CAARDRESYEQYF
>-|TRBV5-5|TRBJ1-4|-
TGTGCCAGCAGCCCTAGTGGTGCAACTAATGAAAAACTGTTTTTT
CASSPSGATNEKLFF
>-|TRBV28|TRBJ2-7|few
TGTGCCAGCAGTTTCTCTTGGCAGCGAGACTCCTACGAGCAGTACTTC
CASSFSWQRDSYEQYF
>TRBD1|TRBV30|TRBJ2-7|once
TGTGCCTGGAACTCCGGGACAGGGGGCCGCGACGAGCAGTACTTC
CAWNSGTGGRDEQYF
>TRBD1|TRBV7-2|TRBJ2-7|-
TGTGCCAGCAGCCCTGGCGGGGGACAGGGCGTCCTCGAGCAGTACTTC
CASSPGGGQGVLEQYF
>TRBD2|TRBV29-1|TRBJ2-1|-
TGCAGCGTTGAAGGAGCTAGCGGGTCCTCCTACAATGAGCAGTTCTTC
CSVEGASGSSYNEQFF
>-|TRBV14|TRBJ2-5|-
TGTGCCAGCAGCCTAAACAGGGAGACCCAGTACTTC
CASSLNRETQYF
>TRBD1|TRBV18|TRBJ1-2|-
TGTGCCAGCTCACAGGACAGGTTCAACTATGGCTACACCTTC
CASSQDRFNYGYTF
>-|TRBV11-2|TRBJ1-4|-
TGTGCCAGCAGCTTAGAGAACAGTGCAACTAATGAAAAACTGTTTTTT
CASSLENSATNEKLFF
>TRBD1|TRBV7-3|TRBJ1-5|-
TGTGCCAGCAGCGTACAGGGGGGGTCATATAGCAATCAGCCCCAGCATTTT
CASSVQGGSYSNQPQHF
>-|TRBV7-8|TRBJ2-1|-
TGTGCCAGCAGCCCTGAGAGTGAGCAGTTCTTC
CASSPESEQFF
>TRBD1|TRBV7-2|TRBJ2-5|-
TGTGCCAGCAGCTTACCCGGGACAGGGGGTCAAAAGACCCAGTACTTC
CASSLPGTGGQKTQYF
>TRBD1|TRBV24-1|TRBJ2-7|-
TGTGCCACCAGTGATCCGGGACAGGGGGAAGGTGAGCAGTACTTC
CATSDPGQGEGEQYF
>-|TRBV6-2/TRBV6-3|TRBJ2-3|-
TGTGCCAGCAGCCCTGACAGTCGGGGCACAGATACGCAGTATTTT
CASSPDSRGTDTQYF
>-|TRBV2|TRBJ1-5|-
TGTGCGAGCAGTGTTTTGGAGGGGAAGCAGCCCCAGCATTTT
CASSVLEGKQPQHF
>TRBD2|TRBV7-3|TRBJ2-1|-
TGTGCCAGCAGCTTGATAGCGGGCACTCTAAACAATGAGCAGTTCTTC
CASSLIAGTLNNEQFF
>-|TRBV18|TRBJ2-2|-
TGTGCCAGCTCAACTAACACCGGGGAGCTGTTTTTT
CASSTNTGELFF
>TRBD1|TRBV11-3|TRBJ1-3|-
TGTGCCAGCAGCTCACGGACAGGGGCTGGAAACACCATATATTTT
CASSSRTGAGNTIYF
>TRBD2|TRBV18|TRBJ2-7|-
TGTGCCAGCGCACCACAGGGATTAGCGGGAAAGTCCTACGAGCAGTACTTC
CASAPQGLAGKSYEQYF
>-|TRBV6-2/TRBV6-3|TRBJ1-1|once
TGTGCCAGCAGTTCCCCCTGGGGGACAAGGAACACTGAAGCTTTCTTT
CASSSPWGTRNTEAFF
>TRBD1|TRBV27|TRBJ2-1|-
TGTGCCAGCAGACAAAGCCCGGGACAGGGGTACAATGAGCAGTTCTTC
CASRQSPGQGYNEQFF